This T cell receptor (beta chain) was identified in a study of blood T cell repertoires in COVID-19. The wider study: Some COVID-19 samples were acute and others convalescent; all came from the United States, Italy and Spain. Sources were T cells, B-cell-depleted T cells, or PBMCs; the material itself was cDNA or gDNA.

The CDR3 consists of 13 residues. The V and J ends lost 7 bases and 4 bases respectively, with 13 bases between them. Patients of the Seattle cohort, enrolled during active infection, were followed longitudinally. Per the original methods: Quantification of nucleated cells was approximated via reference gene primer amplification. Repertoires were generated with immunoSEQ multiplex PCR, while TCRdb's copy carries only in-frame clones and drops some. V and J calls and clone size are given by that table; D and trimming were obtained from the DNA. Of roughly 260,000 clones listed, 80% to 95% are singletons.

This chain uses TRBV12-3 or TRBV12-4 with TRBJ1-2; D ambiguous. The clonotype was recovered from a person in their late teens or twenties with COVID-19, enrolled during active disease. Sequenced sample: peripheral blood. CDR3 coding DNA: TGTGCCAGCACCCGCGGGCATGTCTATGGCTACACCTTC. This gives the protein CASTRGHVYGYTF.